This is a list of T cell receptor beta chains from one sample in a study of lymphopenia after photon versus proton radiotherapy. This table comes from immunoSEQ multiplex PCR, and its TCRdb copy is limited to in-frame clones, with some not included. The profile shows about 22,000 clones, roughly 91% of them singletons. This sample comprised peripheral blood, obtained from a patient treated with proton-based radiotherapy. The source of these receptors is a man older than 75 with esophageal cancer. Each CDR3 is given with its conserved first and last residue. D genes are given only for firm matches. The size of a clone is reported for some rows only, either as once, few or many, or as a class for expanded clones.

cdr3_aa: CASSPVGGSNQPQHF
cdr3_nt: TGTGCCAGCAGCCCTGTCGGGGGTAGCAATCAGCCCCAGCATTTT
v_call: TRBV6-6
d_call: NA
clone_size: NA
j_call: TRBJ1-5

cdr3_aa: CASSRDLGETQYF
cdr3_nt: TGTGCCAGCAGCCGGGACCTAGGGGAGACCCAGTACTTC
v_call: TRBV11-3
d_call: NA
clone_size: NA
j_call: TRBJ2-5

cdr3_aa: CASSPHGTGSGGELFF
cdr3_nt: TGTGCCAGCAGCCCGCACGGGACAGGATCGGGCGGGGAGCTGTTTTTT
v_call: TRBV9
d_call: TRBD1
clone_size: NA
j_call: TRBJ2-2

cdr3_aa: CASSPNGVGGRNEQFF
cdr3_nt: TGTGCCAGCAGTCCCAATGGGGTAGGCGGACGTAATGAGCAGTTCTTC
v_call: TRBV11-3
d_call: NA
clone_size: NA
j_call: TRBJ2-1

cdr3_aa: CASSPSGTGMGNQPQHF
cdr3_nt: TGCGCCAGCAGCCCATCCGGGACGGGCATGGGCAATCAGCCCCAGCATTTT
v_call: TRBV10-2
d_call: NA
clone_size: NA
j_call: TRBJ1-5

cdr3_aa: CASSRRTQETQYF
cdr3_nt: TGTGCCAGTAGCAGAAGGACCCAAGAGACCCAGTACTTC
v_call: TRBV19
d_call: NA
clone_size: NA
j_call: TRBJ2-5

cdr3_aa: CASSLARGQIRTEAFF
cdr3_nt: TGCGCCAGCAGCTTGGCCCGGGGACAGATTCGCACTGAAGCTTTCTTT
v_call: TRBV5-1
d_call: TRBD1
clone_size: NA
j_call: TRBJ1-1

cdr3_aa: CASSLRSGTGPGYTF
cdr3_nt: TGTGCCAGCAGCCTTAGATCGGGGACAGGTCCCGGCTACACCTTC
v_call: TRBV7-2
d_call: TRBD1
clone_size: NA
j_call: TRBJ1-2

cdr3_aa: CASSVVGRGYGYTF
cdr3_nt: TGTGCCAGCAGTGTAGTGGGGAGAGGCTATGGCTACACCTTC
v_call: TRBV2
d_call: NA
clone_size: NA
j_call: TRBJ1-2

cdr3_aa: CASAEQGTSGNTIYF
cdr3_nt: TGCGCCAGCGCTGAACAGGGGACCTCTGGAAACACCATATATTTT
v_call: TRBV5-1
d_call: TRBD1
clone_size: NA
j_call: TRBJ1-3

cdr3_aa: CASSSEIQGNEQFF
cdr3_nt: TGTGCCAGCAGTTCGGAGATACAGGGGAATGAGCAGTTCTTC
v_call: TRBV6-5
d_call: TRBD1
clone_size: NA
j_call: TRBJ2-1

cdr3_aa: CASRGYTEAFF
cdr3_nt: TGTGCCAGCAGGGGTTACACTGAAGCTTTCTTT
v_call: TRBV7-9
d_call: NA
clone_size: NA
j_call: TRBJ1-1

cdr3_aa: CASSWVDYGYTF
cdr3_nt: TGTGCCAGCAGCTGGGTTGACTATGGCTACACCTTC
v_call: TRBV7-9
d_call: NA
clone_size: few
j_call: TRBJ1-2

cdr3_aa: CASSLSPGLGGLYQETQYF
cdr3_nt: TGTGCCAGCAGTTTATCCCCGGGACTAGGAGGGTTATACCAAGAGACCCAGTACTTC
v_call: TRBV28
d_call: TRBD2
clone_size: NA
j_call: TRBJ2-5

cdr3_aa: CAWSVGGDEQYF
cdr3_nt: TGTGCCTGGAGTGTAGGAGGGGACGAGCAGTACTTC
v_call: TRBV30
d_call: NA
clone_size: NA
j_call: TRBJ2-7

cdr3_aa: CAWSRGTEAFF
cdr3_nt: TGTGCCTGGAGTCGGGGGACTGAAGCTTTCTTT
v_call: TRBV30
d_call: NA
clone_size: NA
j_call: TRBJ1-1

cdr3_aa: CATQPSGGADTEAFF
cdr3_nt: TGTGCCACTCAGCCCTCGGGGGGCGCGGACACTGAAGCTTTCTTT
v_call: TRBV19
d_call: NA
clone_size: NA
j_call: TRBJ1-1

cdr3_aa: CASSQDRTLGGYTF
cdr3_nt: TGCGCCAGCAGCCAAGACCGGACTCTAGGGGGCTACACCTTC
v_call: TRBV4-1
d_call: NA
clone_size: NA
j_call: TRBJ1-2

cdr3_aa: CASSPGLVNEQFF
cdr3_nt: TGCGCCAGCAGCCCGGGACTAGTCAATGAGCAGTTCTTC
v_call: TRBV5-1
d_call: TRBD2
clone_size: NA
j_call: TRBJ2-1

cdr3_aa: CASSLRGSYEQYF
cdr3_nt: TGTGCCAGCAGCTTGCGCGGGAGCTACGAGCAGTACTTC
v_call: TRBV5-4
d_call: TRBD2
clone_size: NA
j_call: TRBJ2-7

cdr3_aa: CASGTYGNTEAFF
cdr3_nt: TGTGCCAGTGGAACTTATGGGAACACTGAAGCTTTCTTT
v_call: TRBV6-1
d_call: NA
clone_size: NA
j_call: TRBJ1-1

cdr3_aa: CASRRDYLAEQYF
cdr3_nt: TGTGCCAGTAGGCGGGACTACCTTGCGGAGCAGTACTTC
v_call: TRBV19
d_call: TRBD2
clone_size: NA
j_call: TRBJ2-7

cdr3_aa: CASGLVVGVVDEQFF
cdr3_nt: TGTGCTAGTGGTTTGGTCGTGGGGGTAGTTGATGAGCAGTTCTTC
v_call: TRBV12-5
d_call: NA
clone_size: NA
j_call: TRBJ2-1

cdr3_aa: CASGGGTYEQYF
cdr3_nt: TGTGCCAGCGGCGGCGGTACCTACGAGCAGTACTTC
v_call: TRBV7-6
d_call: NA
clone_size: NA
j_call: TRBJ2-7

cdr3_aa: CASSLPTGAYEQYF
cdr3_nt: TGCGCCAGCAGCTTGCCGACAGGGGCCTACGAGCAGTACTTC
v_call: TRBV5-1
d_call: TRBD1
clone_size: NA
j_call: TRBJ2-7

cdr3_aa: CASSLGQGLEQYF
cdr3_nt: TGTGCCAGCAGCCTGGGACAGGGGTTGGAGCAGTACTTC
v_call: TRBV6-5
d_call: TRBD1
clone_size: once
j_call: TRBJ2-7

cdr3_aa: CASSLFQGSLTYYGYTF
cdr3_nt: TGTGCCAGCAGCTTGTTTCAGGGATCCCTCACGTACTATGGCTACACCTTC
v_call: TRBV4-2
d_call: NA
clone_size: NA
j_call: TRBJ1-2

cdr3_aa: CSGTSGSDEQYF
cdr3_nt: TGCAGCGGGACTAGCGGGAGCGACGAGCAGTACTTC
v_call: TRBV29-1
d_call: TRBD2
clone_size: NA
j_call: TRBJ2-7

cdr3_aa: CAFTTGRGEAFF
cdr3_nt: TGTGCCTTCACCACAGGGAGGGGTGAAGCTTTCTTT
v_call: TRBV30
d_call: NA
clone_size: few
j_call: TRBJ1-1

cdr3_aa: CAWTNRAQSTDTQYF
cdr3_nt: TGTGCCTGGACCAACAGGGCGCAAAGCACAGATACGCAGTATTTT
v_call: TRBV30
d_call: NA
clone_size: NA
j_call: TRBJ2-3

cdr3_aa: CASSPLAGSEAFF
cdr3_nt: TGTGCCAGCAGCCCCCTCGCGGGGTCTGAAGCTTTCTTT
v_call: TRBV7-9
d_call: NA
clone_size: NA
j_call: TRBJ1-1

cdr3_aa: CASSYSSLVRSGGAFF
cdr3_nt: TGTGCCAGCAGTTACTCCAGCCTTGTTCGATCGGGTGGGGCTTTCTTT
v_call: TRBV6-5
d_call: NA
clone_size: NA
j_call: TRBJ1-1

cdr3_aa: CASSEVGGGEQYF
cdr3_nt: TGTGCCAGCAGTGAAGTCGGGGGTGGCGAGCAGTACTTC
v_call: TRBV2
d_call: NA
clone_size: NA
j_call: TRBJ2-7

cdr3_aa: CASRKTGGNTEAFF
cdr3_nt: TGCGCCAGCAGAAAGACAGGGGGCAACACTGAAGCTTTCTTT
v_call: TRBV5-1
d_call: TRBD1
clone_size: NA
j_call: TRBJ1-1

cdr3_aa: CASSLTGSETQYF
cdr3_nt: TGTGCCAGCAGCTTAACAGGATCGGAGACCCAGTACTTC
v_call: TRBV7-3
d_call: NA
clone_size: NA
j_call: TRBJ2-5

cdr3_aa: CASSLDITSYEQYF
cdr3_nt: TGTGCCAGCAGCTTGGACATAACTTCCTACGAGCAGTACTTC
v_call: TRBV27
d_call: NA
clone_size: NA
j_call: TRBJ2-7

cdr3_aa: CASSLVFWGRVDKNIQYF
cdr3_nt: TGTGCCAGCAGCTTAGTCTTTTGGGGGCGCGTCGACAAAAACATTCAGTACTTC
v_call: TRBV7-2
d_call: NA
clone_size: NA
j_call: TRBJ2-4

cdr3_aa: CASNWGGTIYF
cdr3_nt: TGTGCCAGTAATTGGGGTGGCACCATATATTTT
v_call: TRBV19
d_call: NA
clone_size: NA
j_call: TRBJ1-3

cdr3_aa: CASSPDRDLDTEAFF
cdr3_nt: TGTGCCAGTAGCCCTGACAGGGATCTGGACACTGAAGCTTTCTTT
v_call: TRBV19
d_call: TRBD1
clone_size: NA
j_call: TRBJ1-1

cdr3_aa: CASSTGHNEKLFF
cdr3_nt: TGCGCCAGCAGCACTGGACATAATGAAAAACTGTTTTTT
v_call: TRBV5-1
d_call: NA
clone_size: NA
j_call: TRBJ1-4